Listed below are T cell receptor beta chains from one sample, sequenced in a study of T cell clones after liver transplantation. The table came from immunoSEQ multiplex PCR; TCRdb's copy has only in-frame clones and leaves some out. The table records 49,000 or so clones, over 55% of them present only once. Sequences were derived from CD4+ T cells from blood, sampled around 54 months after liver transplant. The receptors were sampled from a human patient who received a liver transplant. The graft donor may have contributed some T cells. CDR3s include the opening cysteine and the closing phenylalanine or tryptophan. Size values are once, few and many counts, or a class for expanded clones, and some rows have none.

TRBV7-2	medium-sized	TRBJ1-6	CASSLAGPPNSPLHF
TRBV7-9	.	TRBJ2-2	CASTLGQGANGELFF
TRBV5-8	.	TRBJ2-3	CASSPRDSWVRDTQYF
TRBV25-1	once	TRBJ2-1	CASSGTLVRYNEQFF
TRBV28	.	TRBJ1-2	CASTSSLKLFYGYTF
TRBV2	.	TRBJ2-3	CASTEGTGRIDTQYF
TRBV6-6	.	TRBJ1-4	CASSYRPLNEKLFF
TRBV6-1	.	TRBJ1-1	CASSIVRGPVAEAFF
TRBV14	.	TRBJ1-3	CASSDLGRNTIYF
TRBV9	.	TRBJ1-1	CASSPEVGGTEAFF
TRBV7-8	.	TRBJ2-2	CASSPTGAGELFF
TRBV19	.	TRBJ1-1	CASSSQGGDTEAFF
TRBV28	.	TRBJ2-3	CASSPSGGWTDTQYF
TRBV5-1	few	TRBJ1-2	CASSSSGTLRYTF
TRBV28	few	TRBJ1-6	CASTKTGLESLHF
TRBV2	.	TRBJ2-1	CASGSGLAIYNEQFF
TRBV6-5	once	TRBJ2-3	CASSSGLAGVGDTQYF
TRBV18	few	TRBJ1-5	CASSPTESNQPQHF
TRBV30	.	TRBJ2-7	CAWSNQGGYEQYF
TRBV6-1	once	TRBJ2-5	CASSDRGQGRKTQYF
TRBV7-2	.	TRBJ1-3	CASSSSSGNTIYF
TRBV4-1	.	TRBJ2-7	CASSQGVVGSSGAYEQYF
TRBV12-1	.	TRBJ2-5	CASSFGGQGDGETQYF
TRBV11-3	.	TRBJ2-7	CASSATGNPYEQYF
TRBV25-1	.	TRBJ1-2	CASSEGTDYGYTF
TRBV6-1	.	TRBJ2-7	CASSDTGPVYEQYF
TRBV28	.	TRBJ2-2	CASSFLQNTGELFF
TRBV27	.	TRBJ1-2	CASRPGDRDYGYTF
TRBV5-8	few	TRBJ1-2	CASSLRDARRTNYGYTF
TRBV6-1	.	TRBJ2-5	CASRGTGGSETQYF
TRBV30	once	TRBJ2-2	CAWSGLGHPGAGELFF
TRBV5-1	.	TRBJ2-7	CASNLGQDGRSYEQYF
TRBV27	.	TRBJ2-7	CASSLMRGLAGEQYF
TRBV29-1	.	TRBJ1-2	CSVGTGNYGYTF
TRBV10-2	few	TRBJ1-1	CASSTGGNTEAFF
TRBV6-1	.	TRBJ2-7	CASKISEQYF
TRBV28	.	TRBJ1-5	CASSVGGGDQPQHF
TRBV7-8	.	TRBJ2-7	CASSLGELAGAYEQYF
TRBV5-1	.	TRBJ1-1	CASSLDGTALNTEAFF
TRBV6-1	.	TRBJ2-7	CASSASGTGSYEQYF
TRBV5-4	.	TRBJ2-5	CASSLDPGETQYF
TRBV30	.	TRBJ2-7	CAWSAKGTGKDEQYF
TRBV7-9	.	TRBJ1-5	CASSTNKQGSDNQPQHF
TRBV9	.	TRBJ2-1	CASSVLTGGLDEQFF
TRBV14	.	TRBJ2-2	CASSHHTTGELFF
TRBV28	.	TRBJ1-5	CASSPSPGLGSLSQPQHF
TRBV6-5	.	TRBJ2-7	CASSQTGQGDEQYF
TRBV7-9	few	TRBJ1-5	CASSASLNQGNQPQHF
TRBV7-2	once	TRBJ1-5	CASSLGAGGAPQHF
TRBV6-1	.	TRBJ2-3	CASSGSGTSGGTDTQYF
TRBV7-9	few	TRBJ1-6	CASSLGRDSPLHF
TRBV19	.	TRBJ2-7	CASKPRPGGYEQYF
TRBV28	.	TRBJ1-5	CATQRGEDQPQHF
TRBV11-3	many	TRBJ2-3	CASSLGRSTDTQYF